A single sample gave rise to the 28 T cell receptor beta chains below, sequenced in a study of CD8 T cells in ankylosing spondylitis listed by TCRdb under 2017. The library was made by 5' RACE. Sequenced on an Illumina HiSeq 2500. In-frame beta chains were kept once TCRdb had trimmed the public reads at Q25 with fastp and called clones with MiXCR. Each CDR3 protein gets just one entry, which takes the most common genes and DNA from the rows behind it. The sample has around 100,000 distinct CDR3 sequences on record, about 25% of them singletons. 9% to 15% of the sample is held by the ten biggest clonotypes. Specimen: synovial fluid, either unsorted or a sorted T cell fraction (not recorded which). These receptors were collected from a male donor with ankylosing spondylitis.

The chain uses TRBV20-1 and TRBJ2-7; 15 bases are a match to TRBD2. V lost 6 bases, J lost 2 bases, and 2 bases stayed unmatched. CDR1 is DFQATT and CDR2 is SNEGSKA in the germline V gene (reference sequence). The CDR3 is 14 amino acids. CDR3 amino acids: CSAWTSGRAYEQYF. CDR3 coding DNA: TGCAGTGCGTGGACTAGCGGGAGGGCCTACGAGCAGTACTTC.

This clonotype was counted only a few times. The chain uses TRBV5-1 and TRBJ2-3; 8 nucleotides match TRBD2. After removal of 5 bases from V and 5 bases from J, the junction contained 10 bases not matched to a gene. The CDR3 length is 15 residues. The germline gives CDR1 SGHRS, CDR2 YFSETQ. CDR3 DNA: TGCGCCAGCAGAAAGCGGGAGATGCTTGTAGATACGCAGTATTTT. It is translated as CASRKREMLVDTQYF.

The gene calls are TRBV5-1 and TRBJ2-2; D call uncertain. CDR1 and CDR2 (germline): SGHRS, YFSETQ. The CDR3 sequence is 15 residues long. Trimming took off 2 bases at V and 4 bases at J, with 12 bases between the two ends. The CDR3 region is CASSFGLPVTGELFF. The CDR3 coding sequence is TGCGCCAGCAGCTTCGGCTTACCTGTCACCGGGGAGCTGTTTTTT. The complete variable domain, with remaining parts taken from reference TRBV5-1 and TRBJ2-2, reads KAGVTQTPRYLIKTRGQQVTLSCSPISGHRSVSWYQQTPGQGLQFLFEYFSETQRNKGNFPGRFSGRQFSNSRSEMNVSTLELGDSALYLCASSFGLPVTGELFFGEGSRLTVL.

The table lists this clonotype with a few counts. The chain is built from TRBV5-6 and TRBJ2-5; D is undetermined. CDR1 is SGHDT, CDR2 YYEEEE, per germline. CDR3 length: 16 amino acids. The germline V and J ends were trimmed by 0 bases and 2 bases, with 14 bases remaining between them. The CDR3 here is CASSLGGWGRQETQYF. Written as DNA, the CDR3 is TGTGCCAGCAGCTTGGGGGGATGGGGAAGGCAAGAGACCCAGTACTTC.

The chain couples TRBV7-9 to TRBJ2-6; D call uncertain. The CDR3 extends over 17 amino acids. The germline V gene encodes CDR1 SEHNR and CDR2 FQNEAQ (reference sequence). V was trimmed by 0 bases and J by 0 bases, leaving 9 bases between them. The CDR3 coding sequence is TGTGCCAGCAGCTTAGCGGTATCACGCTCTGGGGCCAACGTCCTGACTTTC. This codes for CASSLAVSRSGANVLTF.

This chain uses TRBV5-1 with TRBJ2-1, with TRBD2 as a possible D gene (6 bases). This CDR3 comprises 16 residues. The ends were cut back, 3 bases at V and 0 bases at J, with 13 bases in the middle. Germline V CDR1 and CDR2: SGHRS, YFSETQ. CDR3 sequence (DNA): TGCGCCAGCAGCTCGTCCGGGACTGGCTCCTACAATGAGCAGTTCTTC. Protein product: CASSSSGTGSYNEQFF.

This chain uses TRBV5-1 with TRBJ2-5; TRBD2 matches 7 bases. Germline CDR1 is SGHRS and CDR2 is YFSETQ. The V gene end was trimmed by 4 bases and the J gene end by 3 bases; junction bases not matched to a gene: 9. CDR3 length equals 15 residues. The CDR3 region is CASSLNRAGEETQYF. DNA of the CDR3: TGCGCCAGCAGCCTTAATCGGGCGGGAGAAGAGACCCAGTACTTC. Looking up the rest from reference TRBV5-1 and TRBJ2-5 gives the full variable domain: KAGVTQTPRYLIKTRGQQVTLSCSPISGHRSVSWYQQTPGQGLQFLFEYFSETQRNKGNFPGRFSGRQFSNSRSEMNVSTLELGDSALYLCASSLNRAGEETQYFGPGTRLLVL.

This chain joins TRBV28 and TRBJ2-7; D gene uncertain. The CDR3 loop spans 12 amino acids. Looked up from germline, CDR1 is MDHEN and CDR2 is SYDVKM. Deletions cut 1 base from V and 6 bases from J, with 7 bases between. The CDR3 region is CASSLSGFEQYV. The CDR3 DNA follows: TGTGCCAGCAGTTTATCCGGTTTCGAGCAGTACGTC.

This clonotype was observed a handful of times. This rearrangement joins TRBV7-8 to TRBJ2-1, with TRBD2 identical over 8 bases. Germline loops: CDR1 SGHVS, CDR2 FQNEAQ. This CDR3 contains 16 residues. The trim removed 3 bases at V and 0 bases at J, leaving 4 bases unmatched. The CDR3 region has the DNA TGTGCCAGCAGCTTTAGCGGGACCCCCTCCTACAATGAGCAGTTCTTC. Translating gives CASSFSGTPSYNEQFF.

In this sample, this clonotype turned up many times. The gene calls are TRBV27 and TRBJ1-6; D may be TRBD1 (6 bases). Germline V lookup: CDR1 MNHEY, CDR2 SMNVEV (reference sequence). The CDR3 covers 19 residues. The V gene lost 3 bases and the J gene lost 0 bases, with 18 bases spanning the gap. CDR3 nucleotide sequence: TGTGCCAGCAGTTTGGCGGGGGGCCTTTTAAGCTCCTATAATTCACCCCTCCACTTT. The encoded protein is CASSLAGGLLSSYNSPLHF.

This clonotype was seen a few times. This CDR3 is CASSQGQGQSYGYTF. The CDR3 DNA follows: TGCGCCAGCAGCCAGGGACAGGGCCAAAGCTATGGCTACACCTTC. The chain carries TRBV4-1 and TRBJ1-2; 9 bases align to TRBD1. CDR1 and CDR2 from the germline V gene are MGHRA and YSYEKL. The CDR3 totals 15 residues. After removal of 3 bases from V and 4 bases from J, the junction contained 6 bases not matched to a gene.

This clonotype turned up a few times. The rearrangement links TRBV10-3 to TRBJ2-3; D remains unclear. The CDR3 extends over 16 amino acids. Deletions cut 0 bases from V and 4 bases from J, with 14 bases between. Looked up from germline, CDR1 is ENHRY and CDR2 is SYGVKD. The CDR3 coding sequence is TGTGCCATCAGTGAGTCTCTCATAGCCCAGGCAGATACGCAGTATTTT. Its protein product is CAISESLIAQADTQYF.

The chain has TRBV18 and TRBJ2-1; D is undetermined. This CDR3 has 15 amino acids. With 2 bases removed from V and 7 bases from J, the gap between germline ends came to 15 bases. The germline CDR1 and CDR2 sequences are KGHSH and LQKENI. The CDR3 sequence is CASSPWTSDLNEQFF. The CDR3 DNA reads as TGTGCCAGCTCACCATGGACGTCAGACTTAAATGAGCAGTTCTTC.

This sequence joins TRBV30 and TRBJ2-7; D is possibly TRBD1 (6 bases). CDR3 size: 14 residues. The V end lost 7 bases, the J end lost 2 bases, and 18 bases lay between the germline ends. Germline assignment: CDR1 GTSNPN and CDR2 SVGIG (reference sequence). DNA for the CDR3: TGTGCCTTCCCTAAAGACAGGAATGCCTACGAGCAGTACGTC. Translating it yields CAFPKDRNAYEQYV.

This clonotype has only a few counts. This rearrangement joins TRBV11-1 to TRBJ2-6; D gene ambiguous. The CDR3 is 18 amino acids. Trimming shortened V by 2 bases and J by 0 bases, and 14 bases separated the two germline ends. Germline values: CDR1 SGHAT, CDR2 FQDESV (reference sequence). The CDR3 bases are TGTGCCAGCAGCTTAAGGCAGATCGCATTCTCTGGGGCCAACGTCCTGACTTTC. Amino acids: CASSLRQIAFSGANVLTF.

This clonotype has more than one count but fewer than ten. V is TRBV7-8 and J is TRBJ1-5, with TRBD1 matching over 8 bases. V lost 7 bases and J lost 7; bases outside the gene matches: 9. Looked up from germline, CDR1 is SGHVS and CDR2 is FQNEAQ. CDR3 length equals 14 residues. The CDR3 here is CASTTQGAGQPQHF. The CDR3 DNA follows: TGTGCCAGCACCACTCAGGGGGCAGGACAGCCCCAGCATTTT.

The CDR3 DNA follows: TGCGCCAGCAGCTTTCGGTCGGGACAGGGTCAAGAGACCCAGTACTTC. It specifies CASSFRSGQGQETQYF. This rearrangement joins TRBV5-1 to TRBJ2-5, with 9 positions matching TRBD1. Trimming cost V 2 bases and J 2 bases; bases outside gene matches: 7. The CDR3 has 16 residues. Germline CDR1 reads SGHRS; CDR2 reads YFSETQ.

The V call is TRBV21-1, the J call TRBJ2-3; the DNA was not compared with TRBD1, the D call given in the table. TRBV21-1 is a listed pseudogene. This CDR3 is 16 amino acids long. The CDR3 reads CASSKEAGGEQDTQYF. The CDR3 coding sequence is TGTGCCAGCAGCAAAGAGGCAGGGGGCGAGCAAGATACGCAGTATTTT.

The CDR3 DNA reads TGTGCCAGCAGCCGCGGGATCGAAGCTTTCTTT. Translated: CASSRGIEAFF. This chain joins TRBV11-2 and TRBJ1-1; D uncertain. The CDR3 spans 11 residues. The germline CDR1 and CDR2 sequences are SGHAT and FQNNGV. The V gene lost 5 bases and the J gene lost 8 bases, with 9 bases spanning the gap.

The CDR3 loop reads CASSQDRQNYGYTF. CDR3 sequence (DNA): TGTGCCAGCAGCCAAGACCGACAAAACTATGGCTACACCTTC. This chain joins TRBV4-2 and TRBJ1-2; D is unresolved. The CDR3 is made up of 14 amino acids. The V gene's germline CDR1 is LGHNA and CDR2 YNFKEQ. V was clipped by 0 bases and J by 2 bases, with 7 bases between them.

J is TRBJ1-2 and V is TRBV13; D uncertain. The germline V gene has CDR1 PRHDT and CDR2 FYEKMQ (reference sequence). V was cut by 0 bases and J by 14 bases, with 13 bases left in between. There are 12 residues in the CDR3. DNA for the CDR3: TGTGCCAGCAGCTTAGGGTCCAGGTCTGAGACCTTC. Encoded protein: CASSLGSRSETF.

The V call is TRBV4-1, the J call TRBJ2-3, with no clear D. Germline values: CDR1 MGHRA, CDR2 YSYEKL. The germline V and J ends were trimmed by 1 base and 2 bases, with 7 bases remaining between them. The CDR3 is 14 residues long. The CDR3 nucleotides are TGCGCCAGCAGCCAAGTGCAGGACACAGATACGCAGTATTTT. This codes for CASSQVQDTDTQYF.

The chain has TRBV20-1 and TRBJ2-7, with D perhaps matching TRBD2 (6 bases). This CDR3 region has 11 residues. From germline, CDR1 is DFQATT and CDR2 SNEGSKA (reference sequence). The CDR3 loop reads CSGDSAGEQYF. The CDR3 DNA reads TGCAGCGGGGACTCTGCCGGCGAGCAGTACTTC.

This clonotype was observed a few times. The rearrangement links TRBV3-1 to TRBJ1-1; D not certain. The CDR3 consists of 13 residues. The germline gives CDR1 LGHDT, CDR2 YNNKEL (reference sequence). Trimming cost V 3 bases and J 5 bases, with 10 bases left between them. The CDR3, as DNA: TGTGCCAGCAGCCATTTGGCGGGTACTGAAGCTTTCTTT. This translates into CASSHLAGTEAFF.

This clonotype was seen a handful of times. The gene calls are TRBV5-1 and TRBJ1-5; TRBD1 matches 7 bases. Losses at the gene ends were 0 bases for V and 4 bases for J; bases not matched to a gene: 4. There are 15 residues in the CDR3. Germline CDR1 SGHRS, CDR2 YFSETQ. CDR3 protein: CASSLGGTENQPQHF. In nucleotides, the CDR3 is TGCGCCAGCAGCTTGGGTGGGACAGAAAATCAGCCCCAGCATTTT.

This clonotype was found a few times. The V call is TRBV24-1, the J call TRBJ2-1; 8 nucleotides line up with TRBD1. Per the germline V gene, CDR1 is KGHDR and CDR2 is SFDVKD. This CDR3 comprises 18 residues. The V gene end was trimmed by 4 bases and the J gene end by 1 base; junction bases not matched to a gene: 11. CDR3 sequence reads: CATSDSGQGSISYNEQFF. CDR3 coding DNA: TGTGCCACCAGTGACTCCGGACAGGGTTCGATTTCCTACAATGAGCAGTTCTTC.

This clonotype appeared once. The V call is TRBV9, the J call TRBJ1-4; no definite D call. The V and J ends lost 4 bases and 0 bases respectively, with 10 bases between them. The germline V gene encodes CDR1 SGDLS and CDR2 YYNGEE. CDR3 length: 15 residues. CDR3 in amino acids: CASSPSSATNEKLFF. Here the CDR3 DNA reads TGTGCCAGCAGCCCCAGTTCCGCAACTAATGAAAAACTGTTTTTT.

This clonotype was seen more than once but under ten times. The J gene is TRBJ2-1, the V gene TRBV6-1, with D perhaps TRBD2 (6 bases). Germline V CDR1 and CDR2: MNHNS, SASEGT. V was shortened by 5 bases and J by 7 bases, with 18 bases between the two germline ends. CDR3 size: 15 residues. The CDR3, as DNA: TGTGCCAGCAGTCCTGGACTAAAGGAGGGGAATGAGCAGTTCTTC. This translates into CASSPGLKEGNEQFF.